A selection of T cell receptor beta chains follows, all from one sample in a study of T cell repertoires in cytomegalovirus infection. TCRdb ran MiXCR on the reads and lists one entry per CDR3 protein. The table includes hundreds of thousands of distinct CDR3 sequences, roughly a sixth detected once. Sequenced sample: PBMCs. The receptor set was obtained from a human donor in good health (CMV status not recorded). Some clones in this sample may be carry-over from other donors' samples. The CDR3 runs from the conserved cysteine through the conserved F or W. Fields, in order: CDR3 length, V gene, J gene, D gene, clone size, CDR3 DNA, CDR3 protein. A D gene is named only where the DNA matches it firmly. The size field is filled for only some rows; it gives once, few, many or a size class.

>16|TRBV19|TRBJ1-5|.|many
TGTGCCAGTAGTTCCAGATTTGCACAAACGGATCAGCCCCAGCATTTT
CASSSRFAQTDQPQHF
>15|TRBV5-6|TRBJ1-5|.|few
TGTGCCAGCAGCTCCACAACTTCCCGGGATCAGCCCCAGCATTTT
CASSSTTSRDQPQHF
>17|TRBV5-1|TRBJ2-7|.|.
TGCGCCAGCAGCTTGGCTACGGGGGGCGATTTTCCCTACGAGCAGTACTTC
CASSLATGGDFPYEQYF
>17|TRBV6-2/TRBV6-3|TRBJ2-1|.|.
TGTGCCAGCAGTTACTCGCATGGAGTTCTCGGGGACGATGAGCAGTTCTTC
CASSYSHGVLGDDEQFF
>16|TRBV7-2|TRBJ1-2|TRBD1|many
TGTGCCAGCAGCCCCACAGGGACAAGGGGGCCCTATGGCTACACCTTC
CASSPTGTRGPYGYTF
>12|TRBV2|TRBJ1-6|.|.
TGTGCCAGCAGTGAGGGTGATTCACCCCTCCACTTT
CASSEGDSPLHF
>14|TRBV5-1|TRBJ1-2|TRBD1|few
TGCGCCAGCAGCGAGACAGGGGTCGGCTATGGCTACACCTTC
CASSETGVGYGYTF
>16|TRBV4-2|TRBJ1-6|.|.
TGTGCCAGCAGCCAAGATCCGGGGAGAGGGAATTCACCCCTCCACTTT
CASSQDPGRGNSPLHF
>15|TRBV20-1|TRBJ1-5|.|.
TGCAGTGCTAGAGTCCCAGGGCGTGACAATCAGCCCCAGCATTTT
CSARVPGRDNQPQHF
>13|TRBV20-1|TRBJ2-7|.|.
TGCAGTGCTAGTGATCAGGGTCGGTACGAGCAGTACTTC
CSASDQGRYEQYF
>15|TRBV4-3|TRBJ1-2|.|.
TGCGCCAGCAGCCAAGGCACAGACGGTGGCTATGGCTACACCTTC
CASSQGTDGGYGYTF
>13|TRBV20-1|TRBJ1-5|.|few
TGCAGTGCTCAAGGGGATCCCAATCAGCCCCAGCATTTT
CSAQGDPNQPQHF
>19|TRBV7-8|TRBJ2-6|TRBD1|many
TGTGCCAGCAGCAAACGACCGGACAGGGGAAGCTCTGGGGCCAACGTCCTGACTTTC
CASSKRPDRGSSGANVLTF
>10|TRBV27|TRBJ2-1|TRBD1|.
TGTGCCAGCAGTGGACAGGGGAAGTTCTTC
CASSGQGKFF
>13|TRBV4-3|TRBJ2-4|TRBD2|.
TGCGCCAGCAGCCAAGCCAGGGAGGGCATTCAGTACTTC
CASSQAREGIQYF
>13|TRBV28|TRBJ1-5|.|few
TGTGCCAGCAGTAGCCCCCCCAATCAGCCCCAGCATTTT
CASSSPPNQPQHF
>14|TRBV6-2/TRBV6-3|TRBJ2-4|.|.
TGTGCCAGCACACTCTCTGGGGGACAAAACATTCAGTACTTC
CASTLSGGQNIQYF
>10|TRBV29-1|TRBJ2-1|.|.
TGCAGCACAGGTAACAATGAGCAGTTCTTC
CSTGNNEQFF
>14|TRBV12-3/TRBV12-4|TRBJ1-1|.|many
TGTGCCAGCACCGTGGGACTTCGGGACACTGAAGCTTTCTTT
CASTVGLRDTEAFF
>14|TRBV12-5|TRBJ1-1|TRBD1|few
TGTGCTAGTGGTTCCCCGGACAGGGAAGCTGAAGCTTTCTTT
CASGSPDREAEAFF
>16|TRBV12-3/TRBV12-4|TRBJ1-3|.|many
TGTGCCAGCAGTTTTGGAGCAGAGAACTCTGGAAACACCATATATTTT
CASSFGAENSGNTIYF
>15|TRBV7-2|TRBJ2-3|TRBD2|many
TGTGCCAGCAGCTTCGGGACTACCCGGGCAGATACGCAGTATTTT
CASSFGTTRADTQYF
>14|TRBV20-1|TRBJ2-7|.|.
TGCAGTGCTAGAGTCCTAGCATCTGCCTACGAGCAGTACTTC
CSARVLASAYEQYF
>13|TRBV7-8|TRBJ2-3|TRBD2|many
TGTGCCAGCAGAACAGCGGGGGTTGATACGCAGTATTTT
CASRTAGVDTQYF
>14|TRBV28|TRBJ1-6|.|few
TGTGCCTCCCGCTCCCCAGGGGCAACTTCACCCCTCCACTTT
CASRSPGATSPLHF
>13|TRBV18|TRBJ2-2|.|few
TGTGCCAGCTCACCACCAGGACGTCGGGAGCTGTTTTTT
CASSPPGRRELFF
>16|TRBV20-1|TRBJ2-4|TRBD1|.
TGCAGTGCTAGACCCCCAGGGGGCTTAGCCAAAAACATTCAGTACTTC
CSARPPGGLAKNIQYF
>16|TRBV10-3|TRBJ1-1|.|.
TGTGCCATCAGTGAGTCGTGGGGGCGGGGGAACACTGAAGCTTTCTTT
CAISESWGRGNTEAFF
>14|TRBV6-1|TRBJ2-3|TRBD2|few
TGTGCCAGCAGGAATAGCGGGGGCCCAGATACGCAGTATTTT
CASRNSGGPDTQYF
>14|TRBV3-1|TRBJ1-2|.|.
TGTGCCAGCAGCCAGGAGGTCGACAGGAAGGCAAACACCTTC
CASSQEVDRKANTF
>15|TRBV3-1|TRBJ2-3|.|.
TGTGCCAGCAGCCAAGGGCCTCGGGCGGGAGATACGCAGTATTTT
CASSQGPRAGDTQYF
>11|TRBV20-1|TRBJ1-2|.|.
TGCAGTGTAGGGGGGTTAAATGGCTACACCTTC
CSVGGLNGYTF
>15|TRBV28|TRBJ1-5|TRBD1|.
TGTGCCAGCAGTCCGGGGGACAGGCTGGTCCAGCCCCAGCATTTT
CASSPGDRLVQPQHF
>14|TRBV12-3/TRBV12-4|TRBJ2-4|.|few
TGTGCCAGCAGTCCACAGGGTATGGGAAACATTCAGTACTTC
CASSPQGMGNIQYF
>13|TRBV4-1|TRBJ2-3|.|many
TGCGCCAGCAGCCAAGATGAGGCGGGCACGCAGTATTTT
CASSQDEAGTQYF
>16|TRBV7-9|TRBJ1-2|.|once
TGTGCCAGCAGCTTAGGCGGACCAGGGGCGAACTATGGCTACACCTTC
CASSLGGPGANYGYTF
>15|TRBV2|TRBJ1-1|.|.
TGTGCCAGCGGGGGTGGGGCGTCTAACTCTCCTGAAGCTTTCTTT
CASGGGASNSPEAFF
>13|TRBV6-2/TRBV6-3|TRBJ2-1|TRBD2|few
TGTGCCAGCAGTTGGACTAGCTACAATGAGCAGTTCTTC
CASSWTSYNEQFF
>13|TRBV19|TRBJ1-6|.|many
TGTGCCAGTAGTGGAGCAGCAAATTCACCCCTCCACTTT
CASSGAANSPLHF
>14|TRBV10-2|TRBJ2-3|TRBD1|.
TGCGCCAGCTCGGGGACAGGGTGGACAGATACGCAGTATTTT
CASSGTGWTDTQYF
>14|TRBV7-2|TRBJ2-5|.|many
TGTGCCAGCAGCTTCGCGGGCCAACTGGAGACCCAGTACTTC
CASSFAGQLETQYF
>15|TRBV2|TRBJ2-1|TRBD1|few
TGTGCCAGCAGTGAACCGGGACAGCTCTACAATGAGCAGTTCTTC
CASSEPGQLYNEQFF
>16|TRBV5-8|TRBJ2-2|TRBD1|many
TGTGCCAGCAGCTTACCGGGACAGGGATACACCGGGGAGCTGTTTTTT
CASSLPGQGYTGELFF
>16|TRBV10-3|TRBJ1-2|TRBD1|once
TGTGCCATCAGTGGGACCGGACAGGGAGATAACTATGGCTACACCTTC
CAISGTGQGDNYGYTF
>14|TRBV6-5|TRBJ2-2|.|.
TGTGCCAGCAGTTACGCAGGGAGCACCGGGGAGCTGTTTTTT
CASSYAGSTGELFF
>17|TRBV20-1|TRBJ2-1|TRBD2|.
TGCAGTGCTAGCTGGGGATCGGGACTAGCGGGGGGGAATGAGCAGTTCTTC
CSASWGSGLAGGNEQFF
>15|TRBV2|TRBJ2-2|.|.
TGTGCCAGCAGTGAAGCTCCGTCGCGGCCCGGGGAGCTGTTTTTT
CASSEAPSRPGELFF
>14|TRBV10-3|TRBJ2-7|TRBD1|.
TGTGCCATCGGGCGGGGACAGGGGGAATACGAGCAGTACTTC
CAIGRGQGEYEQYF
>19|TRBV6-1|TRBJ2-1|.|.
TGTGCCAGCAGTGTAGCCCGGGAAGTCCTCAAGAGGGGCTACAATGAGCAGTTCTTC
CASSVAREVLKRGYNEQFF
>13|TRBV7-9|TRBJ2-7|TRBD1|many
TGTGCCAGCAGCACCGGGACAGCCTACGAGCAGTACTTC
CASSTGTAYEQYF
>11|TRBV6-2/TRBV6-3|TRBJ2-3|.|few
TGTGCCAGCAGTGAGGCAGATACGCAGTATTTT
CASSEADTQYF